This T cell receptor (beta chain) appears in the sequencing data of a study of T-cell memory formation after mild COVID-19. About this clonotype itself: Its antigen remains unidentified.

Constant-segment primers served in 5'RACE that generated TCR alpha and TCR beta cDNA libraries bearing sample barcodes and UMIs. TCRdb reprocessed the 5' RACE reads with MiXCR, giving one entry per CDR3 protein. Seen here are about 290,000 distinct CDR3 sequences, approximately 15% observed once, and the top ten hold around 23%. Study observations and caveats: Those CD4+ clones that contracted were mainly in CM and EM (CD8+ ones in EMRA).

The CDR3 covers 14 residues. Trimming stripped 4 bases from V and 7 bases from J, with 13 bases between. Per the germline V gene, CDR1 is MNHEY and CDR2 is SVGEGT. The sequencing input was PBMCs or a T cell subset sorted from them (not recorded which). The V and J genes are TRBV6-2 or TRBV6-3 and TRBJ2-2; tentatively, D is TRBD1 (5 bases). The receptor's source is a young man who had mild COVID-19 (a few samples of this study predate the infection). Cell type and time point are not known. The CDR3 region is CASSLLGQGGELFF. CDR3 in DNA: TGTGCCAGCAGTTTGCTGGGGCAGGGCGGGGAGCTGTTTTTT.